One and the same sample provided the 29 T cell receptor beta chains below, sequenced in a study of shared clonotypes between healthy human individuals. Data came from immunoSEQ multiplex PCR; TCRdb stores just in-frame clones and leaves some out. The sample gives some 1.5 million clones, approximately 98% of which show up once; about 0.45% is in the top ten. The specimen was naive CD4+ T cells sorted from blood. Indicated subset: CD45RA+ positively selected. All receptors derive from a man aged 30 to 39 in good health.

The chain is built from TRBV10-3 and TRBJ2-7; no reliable D call. Germline V CDR1 and CDR2: ENHRY, SYGVKD. The germline V and J ends were trimmed by 6 bases and 12 bases, with 21 bases remaining between them. This CDR3 contains 13 residues. CDR3: CAISSEIQSNTYF. In DNA, the CDR3 is TGTGCCATCAGCTCCGAAATACAAAGTAATACGTACTTC.

The chain has TRBV18 and TRBJ1-5, with D possibly matching TRBD1 (5 bases). CDR1 is KGHSH and CDR2 is LQKENI in the germline V gene. The CDR3 totals 14 residues. Between the trimmed V and J ends, which lost 4 bases and 7 bases, there was a span of 14 bases. The CDR3 coding sequence is TGTGCCAGCTCACGGGACGCCTACCTCCAGCCCCAGCATTTT. Its protein product is CASSRDAYLQPQHF. The full variable domain, with the rest looked up from reference TRBV18 and TRBJ1-5, is NAGVMQNPRHLVRRRGQEARLRCSPMKGHSHVYWYRQLPEEGLKFMVYLQKENIIDESGMPKERFSAEFPKEGPSILRIQQVVRGDSAAYFCASSRDAYLQPQHFGDGTRLSIL.

This clone occurred once. This chain connects TRBV4-3 to TRBJ2-7; D uncertain. The CDR3 spans 15 residues. CDR1 and CDR2 (germline): LGHNA, YSLEER. Between the trimmed V and J ends, which lost 4 bases and 4 bases, there was a span of 17 bases. The CDR3 bases are TGCGCCAGCAGCCGTCTGACCTCCGGCTCTTACGAGCAGTACTTC. Residues: CASSRLTSGSYEQYF.

V and J are TRBV9 and TRBJ2-3; D unresolved. Germline CDR1 SGDLS, CDR2 YYNGEE. The CDR3 totals 15 residues. The V end was cut by 5 bases, the J end by 0 bases, with 13 bases between. The CDR3 sequence is CASSGSPGSTDTQYF. CDR3 nucleotide sequence: TGTGCCAGCAGTGGCTCGCCGGGCAGCACAGATACGCAGTATTTT. Full variable domain (outside the CDR3, taken from reference TRBV9 and TRBJ2-3): DSGVTQTPKHLITATGQRVTLRCSPRSGDLSVYWYQQSLDQGLQFLIQYYNGEERAKGNILERFSAQQFPDLHSELNLSSLELGDSALYFCASSGSPGSTDTQYFGPGTRLTVL.

The gene calls are TRBV7-3 and TRBJ2-2, with D perhaps TRBD1 or TRBD2 (6 bases each). The germline V gene encodes CDR1 SGHTA and CDR2 FQGTGA. The V gene lost 2 bases and the J gene lost 6 bases, with 19 bases spanning the gap. The CDR3 runs 17 residues. This chain's CDR3 is CASSLFGGRINAGELFF. Here the CDR3 DNA reads TGTGCCAGCAGCTTATTTGGGGGGCGAATAAACGCCGGGGAGCTGTTTTTT.

This chain uses TRBV5-6 with TRBJ2-3; 11 nucleotides agree with TRBD2. Germline V gene lookup returns CDR1 SGHDT and CDR2 YYEEEE. The CDR3 loop spans 15 amino acids. Germline trimming cut 4 bases from V and 5 bases from J; bases unmatched to any gene: 6. DNA of the CDR3: TGTGCCAGCAGCCATAGCGGGAGGGCGATAGATACGCAGTATTTT. This gives the protein CASSHSGRAIDTQYF.

The chain links TRBV18 to TRBJ2-7; TRBD1 matches 7 bases. The germline V gene has CDR1 KGHSH and CDR2 LQKENI. Trimming at V came to 3 bases and at J to 6 bases, leaving 8 bases not matched to a gene. CDR3 size: 14 residues. The CDR3 bases are TGTGCCAGCTCACCGGGACAGAGACCGGGCGAGCAGTACTTC. This encodes CASSPGQRPGEQYF.

The chain carries TRBV18 and TRBJ1-4, with TRBD1 matching 8 bases. Germline trimming cut 6 bases from V and 7 bases from J; bases unmatched to any gene: 4. The CDR3 totals 13 residues. Germline loops: CDR1 KGHSH, CDR2 LQKENI. CDR3 protein: CASSTGAGEKLFF. CDR3 DNA sequence: TGTGCCAGCTCGACAGGGGCTGGTGAAAAACTGTTTTTT.

The chain recombines TRBV28 with TRBJ2-4, with D possibly matching TRBD2 (5 bases). V lost 2 bases and J lost 3, with 14 bases in between. Germline V gene data show CDR1 as MDHEN and CDR2 as SYDVKM. The CDR3 is made up of 16 amino acids. The CDR3 spells CASSLRGSRGKNIQYF. DNA for the CDR3: TGTGCCAGCAGTTTACGAGGGTCGAGAGGCAAAAACATTCAGTACTTC.

The chain combines TRBV5-6 with TRBJ2-1; TRBD1 agrees at 7 bases. After removal of 3 bases from V and 11 bases from J, the junction contained 11 bases not matched to a gene. The germline CDR1 and CDR2 sequences are SGHDT and YYEEEE. The length of the CDR3 is 14 residues. The CDR3 DNA follows: TGTGCCAGCAGCTCGACCCAGGGGGTGGAGAAGCAGTTCTTC. Its protein product is CASSSTQGVEKQFF.

The CDR3 DNA reads TGTGCCATCAGAGACCTCGGCAATCAGCCCCAGCATTTT. Its protein is CAIRDLGNQPQHF. The chain uses TRBV10-3 and TRBJ1-5; D remains unclear. Germline CDR1 reads ENHRY; CDR2 reads SYGVKD. The CDR3 sequence is 13 residues long. Deletions cut 6 bases from V and 2 bases from J, with 8 bases between.

The rearrangement joins TRBV27 to TRBJ2-1; 8 bases line up with TRBD2. V lost 6 bases to trimming and J lost 4 bases; unmatched junction nucleotides: 2. The CDR3 runs to 13 residues. Germline CDR1 MNHEY, CDR2 SMNVEV (reference sequence). The CDR3 reads CASRASGYNEQFF. The DNA for the CDR3 is TGTGCCAGCAGGGCTAGCGGGTACAATGAGCAGTTCTTC.

The chain joins TRBV7-9 to TRBJ2-3, with D perhaps TRBD2 (5 bases). V lost 4 bases, J lost 6 bases, and 14 bases lay in between. The CDR3 sequence is 14 residues long. Germline V gene sequence: CDR1 SEHNR, CDR2 FQNEAQ (reference sequence). As DNA, the CDR3 is TGTGCCAGCAGCTCTCAGATTGGCGGGGATACGCAGTATTTT. This gives the protein CASSSQIGGDTQYF.

The J gene is TRBJ1-5, the V gene TRBV28; D unresolved. In germline, CDR1 is MDHEN, CDR2 SYDVKM. The CDR3 length is 13 residues. V lost 5 bases and J lost 7, with 12 bases in between. CDR3 nucleotides: TGTGCCAGCAGTATACTTCAGAGGCAGCCCCAGCATTTT. This gives the protein CASSILQRQPQHF.

This chain links TRBV7-2 with TRBJ2-2; perhaps TRBD2 as D (7 bases). The germline CDR1 and CDR2 sequences are SGHTA and FQGNSA. Trimming removed 7 bases from V and 4 bases from J, with 19 bases in between. The CDR3 consists of 16 residues. CDR3 residues: CASNFGGRGGTGELFF. The CDR3 bases are TGTGCCAGCAACTTTGGCGGGAGAGGGGGCACCGGGGAGCTGTTTTTT.

V gene TRBV9 combines with J gene TRBJ1-1; unclear D gene. The CDR3 covers 13 residues. V lost 3 bases to trimming and J lost 1 base, with 7 bases between them. In germline, CDR1 is SGDLS, CDR2 YYNGEE. CDR3 in DNA: TGTGCCAGCAGCGGCGCGGAGAACACTGAAGCTTTCTTT. Protein product: CASSGAENTEAFF.

V and J are TRBV18 and TRBJ2-5, with TRBD1 matching over 7 bases. The trim removed 3 bases at V and 2 bases at J, leaving 6 bases unmatched. Germline values: CDR1 KGHSH, CDR2 LQKENI. CDR3 length: 15 residues. CDR3 nucleotides: TGTGCCAGCTCACCCTGGGACAGTTTACAAGAGACCCAGTACTTC. Residues: CASSPWDSLQETQYF.

The rearrangement uses TRBV5-1 and TRBJ2-1, with 13 positions matching TRBD2. V trimming: 3 bases; J trimming: 1 base; junction bases outside the gene matches: 4. CDR1 SGHRS and CDR2 YFSETQ come from the germline V gene. The CDR3 extends over 17 amino acids. This CDR3 is CASSSGLAGASYNEQFF. The CDR3 DNA sequence: TGCGCCAGCAGCTCAGGACTAGCGGGAGCTTCCTACAATGAGCAGTTCTTC.

The rearrangement uses TRBV15 and TRBJ2-7; possible D gene TRBD1, 6 bases. V was cut by 3 bases and J by 9 bases, with 30 bases left in between. This CDR3 has 18 amino acids. The germline V gene has CDR1 LNHNV and CDR2 YYDKDF (reference sequence). The CDR3 coding sequence is TGTGCCACCAGCAGGGGTACAGGGTTTCGACTTAACTTTCGCGGGCAGTACTTC. This gives the protein CATSRGTGFRLNFRGQYF.

The chain carries TRBV29-1 and TRBJ1-2; D unresolved. Looked up from germline, CDR1 is SQVTM and CDR2 is ANQGSEA. The CDR3 is made up of 12 amino acids. Trimming left V 5 bases short and J 9 bases short, with 16 bases between. The CDR3 nucleotides read TGCAGCGTTCGACAAGGCTCCAGAAGCTACACCTTC. Protein product: CSVRQGSRSYTF.

For the CDR3, the DNA is TGTGCCAGCAGCTTATTCCATTACGAGCAGTACTTC. Encoded protein: CASSLFHYEQYF. The chain carries TRBV11-2 and TRBJ2-7; D ambiguous. Germline V lookup: CDR1 SGHAT, CDR2 FQNNGV. CDR3 length: 12 amino acids. V dropped 2 bases and J dropped 4 bases, with 6 bases sitting between them.

The V gene is TRBV6-5, the J gene TRBJ1-2; D ambiguous. Looked up from germline, CDR1 is MNHEY and CDR2 is SVGAGI. Trimming shortened V by 2 bases and J by 2 bases, and 12 bases separated the two germline ends. The CDR3 extends over 15 amino acids. This chain's CDR3 is CASSYLGVRNYGYTF. DNA for the CDR3: TGTGCCAGCAGTTACCTCGGGGTCCGAAACTATGGCTACACCTTC.

The rearrangement uses TRBV4-1 and TRBJ1-2, with 7 bases aligning to TRBD1. V shed 1 base, J shed 8 bases, and the junction held 10 bases outside the gene matches. Germline-derived CDR1 and CDR2 are MGHRA and YSYEKL. This CDR3 has 15 amino acids. This CDR3 reads CASSQGDRQGLGYTF. The DNA for the CDR3 is TGCGCCAGCAGCCAAGGAGACCGACAGGGCTTAGGCTACACCTTC.

This clone was detected only once. This chain uses TRBV4-1 with TRBJ2-2, with D perhaps being TRBD1 or TRBD2 (6 bases each). CDR3 length equals 13 residues. The germline gives CDR1 MGHRA, CDR2 YSYEKL. The germline V and J ends were trimmed by 6 bases and 8 bases, with 13 bases remaining between them. CDR3 nucleotides: TGCGCCAGCAGAGGGGGGCTTTCAGGGGAGCTGTTTTTT. It yields the protein CASRGGLSGELFF.

This chain connects TRBV5-1 to TRBJ2-7, with no clear D. CDR1 is SGHRS and CDR2 is YFSETQ in the germline V gene. Trimming took off 2 bases at V and 5 bases at J, with 14 bases between the two ends. The CDR3 is 14 residues long. The CDR3 coding sequence is TGCGCCAGCAGCTTTCTAGACGCTGACGACGAGCAGTACTTC. This gives the protein CASSFLDADDEQYF. The complete variable domain, with remaining parts taken from reference TRBV5-1 and TRBJ2-7, reads KAGVTQTPRYLIKTRGQQVTLSCSPISGHRSVSWYQQTPGQGLQFLFEYFSETQRNKGNFPGRFSGRQFSNSRSEMNVSTLELGDSALYLCASSFLDADDEQYFGPGTRLTVT.

The chain has TRBV2 and TRBJ2-7, with TRBD2 matching 9 bases. CDR1 and CDR2 (germline): SNHLY, FYNNEI. The CDR3 contains 15 residues. Unmatched junction bases numbered 13, after V lost 8 bases and J lost 5 bases. The CDR3 loop reads CASQPGTSRANEQYF. The CDR3 region has the DNA TGTGCCAGCCAACCCGGGACTAGCCGGGCCAACGAGCAGTACTTC.

Concerning this clone: Other DNA sequences of this sample code for an identical CDR3. The genes are TRBV28 and TRBJ1-2; the D is unclear. The CDR3 contains 13 residues. Germline values: CDR1 MDHEN, CDR2 SYDVKM. The ends were cut back, 2 bases at V and 0 bases at J, with 4 bases in the middle. The CDR3: CASSLTANYGYTF. DNA for the CDR3: TGTGCCAGCAGTTTAACAGCTAACTATGGCTACACCTTC.

CDR3 in amino acids: CASSPSAGNYEQYF. The CDR3 DNA reads as TGTGCCAGCAGCCCCAGTGCAGGGAACTACGAGCAGTACTTC. The rearrangement links TRBV11-1 to TRBJ2-7, with a tentative D call TRBD1 (5 bases). The V gene lost 5 bases and the J gene lost 3 bases, with 14 bases spanning the gap. CDR1 SGHAT and CDR2 FQDESV come from the germline V gene (reference sequence). The length of the CDR3 is 14 residues. The whole variable domain, filled in from reference TRBV11-1 and TRBJ2-7, reads EAEVAQSPRYKITEKSQAVAFWCDPISGHATLYWYRQILGQGPELLVQFQDESVVDDSQLPKDRFSAERLKGVDSTLKIQPAELGDSAMYLCASSPSAGNYEQYFGPGTRLTVT.

The V and J genes are TRBV30 and TRBJ2-7; 11 bases fit TRBD2. V lost 6 bases to trimming and J lost 2 bases; unmatched junction nucleotides: 3. From germline, CDR1 is GTSNPN and CDR2 SVGIG (reference sequence). This CDR3 is 13 amino acids long. The CDR3 protein is CACLTSGTYEQYF. DNA of the CDR3: TGTGCCTGCCTGACTAGCGGGACCTACGAGCAGTACTTC. Drawing the rest from reference TRBV30 and TRBJ2-7, the complete variable domain is SQTIHQWPATLVQPVGSPLSLECTVEGTSNPNLYWYRQAAGRGLQLLFYSVGIGQISSEVPQNLSASRPQDRQFILSSKKLLLSDSGFYLCACLTSGTYEQYFGPGTRLTVT.